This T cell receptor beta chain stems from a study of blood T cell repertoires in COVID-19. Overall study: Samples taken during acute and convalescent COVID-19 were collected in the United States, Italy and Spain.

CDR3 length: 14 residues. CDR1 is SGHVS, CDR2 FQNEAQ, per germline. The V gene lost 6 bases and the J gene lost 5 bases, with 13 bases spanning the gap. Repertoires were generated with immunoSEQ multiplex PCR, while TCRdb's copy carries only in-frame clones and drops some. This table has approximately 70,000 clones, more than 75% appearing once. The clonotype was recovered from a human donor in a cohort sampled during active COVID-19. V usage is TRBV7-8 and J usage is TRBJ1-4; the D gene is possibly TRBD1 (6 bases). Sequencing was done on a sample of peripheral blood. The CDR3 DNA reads TGTGCCAGCAGGGGGGACAATCGAAATGAAAAACTGTTTTTT. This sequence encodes CASRGDNRNEKLFF.